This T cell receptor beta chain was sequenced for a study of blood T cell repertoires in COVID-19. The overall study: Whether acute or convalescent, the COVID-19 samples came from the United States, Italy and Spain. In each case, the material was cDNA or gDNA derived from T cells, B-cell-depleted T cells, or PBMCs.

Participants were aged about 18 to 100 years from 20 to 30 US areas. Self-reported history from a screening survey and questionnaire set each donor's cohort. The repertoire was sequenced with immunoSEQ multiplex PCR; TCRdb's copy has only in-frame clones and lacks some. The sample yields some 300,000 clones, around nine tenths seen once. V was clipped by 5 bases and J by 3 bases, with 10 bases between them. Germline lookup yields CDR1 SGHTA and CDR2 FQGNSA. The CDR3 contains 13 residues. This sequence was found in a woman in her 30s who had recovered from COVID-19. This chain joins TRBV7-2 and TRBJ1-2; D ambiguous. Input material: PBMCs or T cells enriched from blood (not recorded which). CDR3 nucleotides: TGTGCCAGCAGCAACGGGATAGACTATGGCTACACCTTC. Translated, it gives CASSNGIDYGYTF.